This TCR beta chain was found in a study of breast tumors, draining lymph nodes, adjacent tissues listed by TCRdb under 2016. Regarding the research as a whole: Breast cancer patients provided tumor, adjacent nontumor tissue and axillary lymph nodes, and the study compared the TCR beta repertoires across these three sources. In human breast cancer, the study set out to assess how tumor, surrounding tissue and draining lymph node repertoires relate to one another and whether T cells might be exchanged between them. General findings and caveats noted by the study authors: Tumor and nontumor tissue repertoires were significantly more similar in luminal-like than in basal-like breast cancer. Rather than being directly demonstrated, the conclusion that tumor T cells originate in lymph nodes was presented as consistent with a hypothesis. The data were judged consistent with most tumor T cells deriving from the lymph node and then expanding within tumor tissue. Tumor T-cell repertoires showed less diversity than lymph node repertoires and more diversity than nontumor tissue repertoires, and tumor T-cell repertoires showed preferential V and J gene usage.

The CDR3 covers 15 residues, taking in both the cysteine and the phenylalanine. Kept here is only the CDR3 DNA, which spans 45 bases and is read in frame from base 1. The germline V gene supplies CDR1 SGHRS and CDR2 YFSETQ. V and J lose 0 bases and 2 bases, and a span of 12 bases separates them. Sequencing relied on an Illumina HiSeq 2000. TCR beta chain libraries were generated through multiplex PCR amplification. The amplified TCR beta chain products were analyzed by high-throughput sequencing. TCRdb took the public reads, trimmed them with fastp at Q25, ran MiXCR for clone calling and kept in-frame beta chains. All rows with the same CDR3 protein become a single entry with the most common DNA and genes. The sample contains 60,000 to 65,000 distinct CDR3 sequences, 45% to 60% of them found a single time. Jointly, the top ten make up approximately 18% of the sample. Worth noting for this clonotype: The antigen it binds to is not known. Qualities for individual bases were not recorded, and no much larger clone is one base off.

The rearranged chain carries TRBV5-1 and TRBJ2-7, and TRBD1 may be the D gene, going by 6 matching bases. The clonotype comes from a female donor with breast cancer. Some clones in this sample may be carry-over from other donors' samples. The material sequenced was breast tumor tissue. The CDR3 reads as follows: CASSLDGQRAYEQYF. DNA sequence: TGCGCCAGCAGCTTGGACGGACAGAGAGCCTACGAGCAGTACTTC.